This TCR beta chain stems from a study of blood T cell repertoires in COVID-19. Study-level information: Both acute and convalescent COVID-19 samples were obtained from the United States, Italy and Spain. Sources were T cells, B-cell-depleted T cells, or PBMCs; the material itself was cDNA or gDNA.

The sample holds one count of this clone. Under the authors' procedure: Reference gene primer amplification gave estimated nucleated cell counts. Generated by immunoSEQ multiplex PCR, the TCRdb table keeps only in-frame clones and is missing some. V, J and clone size derive from that table, while D and trimming were established from the DNA sequence. The sample carries about 210,000 clones, 88% recorded once. Input material: peripheral blood. The receptor comes from a man in his 70s with acute or convalescent COVID-19.

The chain's CDR3 is CASSTRGVTEAFF. The CDR3 DNA reads TGTGCCAGCAGCACTCGCGGGGTAACTGAAGCTTTCTTT. The chain is built from TRBV7-2 and TRBJ1-1; D unclear. The V gene's germline CDR1 is SGHTA and CDR2 FQGNSA. The CDR3 runs 13 residues. V was trimmed by 5 bases and J by 5 bases, leaving 12 bases between them. Full variable domain (rest looked up from reference TRBV7-2 and TRBJ1-1): GAGVSQSPSNKVTEKGKDVELRCDPISGHTALYWYRQSLGQGLEFLIYFQGNSAPDKSGLPSDRFSAERTGGSVSTLTIQRTQQEDSAVYLCASSTRGVTEAFFGQGTRLTVV.